The rows below give T cell receptor beta chains drawn from one sample of a study of CD8 T cells in Susac syndrome. One entry per CDR3 protein, called by TCRdb with MiXCR from the immunoSEQ multiplex PCR reads. The sample contains roughly 400,000 distinct CDR3 sequences, around 83% of which appear only once. Sequencing was performed on CD8+ T cells from PBMCs. All receptors derive from a human donor with multiple sclerosis. CDR3s include the opening cysteine and the closing phenylalanine or tryptophan. The D gene is left open where the match is weak. Size values are once, few and many counts, or a class for expanded clones, and some rows have none.

j_gene | v_gene | d_gene | abundance | CDR3nt | CDR3aa
TRBJ2-1 | TRBV28 | . | few | TGTGCCACCGTTTTGGGGGCTCGGAATGAGCAGTTCTTC | CATVLGARNEQFF
TRBJ1-1 | TRBV20-1 | TRBD1 | few | TGCAGTGCTAGAGATACATTTAACAGGGGAATTAACACTGAAGCTTTCTTT | CSARDTFNRGINTEAFF
TRBJ2-7 | TRBV2 | . | . | TGTGCCAGCAGTGAGCTCCCTGGTGAGCAGTACTTC | CASSELPGEQYF
TRBJ2-5 | TRBV10-2 | TRBD2 | . | TGCGCCAGCAGTGAGTCTGGACTAGCGGGTTTGCCCCAGTACTTC | CASSESGLAGLPQYF
TRBJ1-6 | TRBV4-1 | . | . | TGCGCCAGCAGCCAAGATCTGCCCGGGACGGGTGATTCACCCCTCCACTTT | CASSQDLPGTGDSPLHF
TRBJ1-1 | TRBV12-5 | . | . | TGTGCTAGTGGTTTCCAACGAGGGGGGGGCCACACTGAAGCTTTCTTT | CASGFQRGGGHTEAFF
TRBJ2-1 | TRBV27 | TRBD2 | . | TGTGCCAGCAGTGCTCTGCCAGCGGGAGGGCCCAATGAGCAGTTCTTC | CASSALPAGGPNEQFF
TRBJ2-3 | TRBV3-1 | TRBD1 | . | TGTGCCAGCAGCCCGGACTCAACCGGGACAGGGTTCCCCATGGATACGCAGTATTTT | CASSPDSTGTGFPMDTQYF
TRBJ2-7 | TRBV28 | TRBD1 | . | TGTGCCAGTGAAGGGACCGGGACAGGGGAGTACGAGCAGTACTTC | CASEGTGTGEYEQYF
TRBJ2-7 | TRBV4-2 | . | few | TGTGCCAGCAGCCCCCCAGAAGATATGAGCGCGCAGTACTTC | CASSPPEDMSAQYF
TRBJ2-7 | TRBV11-2 | . | once | TGTGCCAGCAGCTTTTTTACAGGAGACTACGAGCAGTACTTC | CASSFFTGDYEQYF
TRBJ2-7 | TRBV27 | . | few | TGTGCCAGCAGTTTATCGGCAGGGGGGTCCTACGAGCAGTACTTC | CASSLSAGGSYEQYF
TRBJ2-5 | TRBV12-3/TRBV12-4 | . | . | TGTGCCAGCAGCCAAGGAGTAACGGAGACCCAGTACTTC | CASSQGVTETQYF
TRBJ2-7 | TRBV19 | . | . | TGTGCCAGTAGTATTGAACAGGGTTACGAGCAGTACTTC | CASSIEQGYEQYF
TRBJ2-7 | TRBV20-1 | . | . | TGCAGTGCTAGCGTTAAAGGGGGAATGGACGAGCAGTACTTC | CSASVKGGMDEQYF
TRBJ1-2 | TRBV4-1 | TRBD1 | . | TGCGCCAGCAGCCACCCCCGGGACAGCTATGGCTACACCTTC | CASSHPRDSYGYTF
TRBJ2-2 | TRBV24-1 | . | . | TGTGCCACCAGGGGTTACAGCGATACCGGGGAGCTGTTTTTT | CATRGYSDTGELFF
TRBJ2-5 | TRBV7-7 | . | once | TGTGCCAGCAGCTTAGTCTTTGCCGAGACCCAGTACTTC | CASSLVFAETQYF
TRBJ1-1 | TRBV7-9 | . | . | TGTGCCAGCAGCACTGACAGTACACTCATGAACACTGAAGCTTTCTTT | CASSTDSTLMNTEAFF
TRBJ2-7 | TRBV27 | TRBD2 | . | TGTGCCAGCAGTTGGACTAGCGGCTACGAGCAGTACTTC | CASSWTSGYEQYF
TRBJ1-3 | TRBV11-2 | . | . | TGTGCCAGCAGCTTAGGTCAGTCGACTTTCTTTAACGAAGGAAACACCATATATTTT | CASSLGQSTFFNEGNTIYF
TRBJ2-2 | TRBV29-1 | TRBD2 | . | TGCAGCGTTGAAGATAGTAGCGGGAGGCCCGGGGAGCTGTTTTTT | CSVEDSSGRPGELFF
TRBJ2-5 | TRBV6-1 | . | . | TGTGCCAGCTCGGACAGTAGTCAAGAGACCCAGTACTTC | CASSDSSQETQYF
TRBJ2-7 | TRBV7-6 | . | . | TGTGCCAGCAGCGTACCGGGCGCGGAAATCTACGAGCAGTACTTC | CASSVPGAEIYEQYF
TRBJ1-1 | TRBV30 | . | once | TGTGCCTGGACTTACCTTTTAAACACTGAAGCTTTCTTT | CAWTYLLNTEAFF
TRBJ2-7 | TRBV13 | . | . | TGTGCCAGCAGCCGCGGAGACCTCACCTACGAGCAGTACTTC | CASSRGDLTYEQYF
TRBJ2-1 | TRBV5-6 | TRBD2 | . | TGTGCCAGCAGCTTGGCACCTAGCGGGGGGGCCCTCGATGAGCAGTTCTTC | CASSLAPSGGALDEQFF
TRBJ2-7 | TRBV28 | TRBD1 | . | TGTGCCAGCAACAGACAGGGGGTCCCCTACGAGCAGTACTTC | CASNRQGVPYEQYF
TRBJ1-3 | TRBV27 | TRBD1 | . | TGTGCCAGCAGTTTAACCGGGACAGGGGTTGGAAACACCATATATTTT | CASSLTGTGVGNTIYF
TRBJ1-1 | TRBV12-5 | . | . | TGTGCTAGTGGTTTACCGAGCCGGGGAACGACCACTGAAGCTTTCTTT | CASGLPSRGTTTEAFF
TRBJ2-6 | TRBV9 | . | once | TGTGCCAGCAGCGTAGGTCATGGGGCCAACGTCCTGACTTTC | CASSVGHGANVLTF
TRBJ1-1 | TRBV4-1 | . | . | TGCGCCAGCAGCCACTCCGTCATCTCAGGAGAAGGGGCTGAAGCTTTCTTT | CASSHSVISGEGAEAFF
TRBJ1-2 | TRBV14 | . | . | TGTGCCAGCAGCCCGAGGCCGGGATTGGGCGGCTACACCTTC | CASSPRPGLGGYTF
TRBJ2-7 | TRBV29-1 | . | . | TGCAGCGTTGAAGACGGAGGGGGAACCTACGAGCAGTACTTC | CSVEDGGGTYEQYF
TRBJ2-7 | TRBV4-1 | . | . | TGCGCCAGCAGCCAAGAGGAGTTTCGGGGTTCCCCCTACGAGCAGTACTTC | CASSQEEFRGSPYEQYF
TRBJ1-5 | TRBV30 | . | once | TGTGCCTGGAGTTCCACCGACGGGGGAAATCAGCCCCAGCATTTT | CAWSSTDGGNQPQHF
TRBJ2-1 | TRBV19 | . | . | TGTGCCAGTAGTATTGGTGGTTCTGGGTACAATGAGCAGTTCTTC | CASSIGGSGYNEQFF
TRBJ1-2 | TRBV19 | TRBD1 | many | TGTGCCAGCAGTCCCGGGACAGACTATGGCTACACCTTC | CASSPGTDYGYTF
TRBJ1-1 | TRBV19 | . | . | TGTGCCAGTAAACATGGGTTCGCTGAAGCTTTCTTT | CASKHGFAEAFF
TRBJ2-5 | TRBV7-6 | . | few | TGTGCCAGCAGCCCACCACCACGACGGGAGACCCAGTACTTC | CASSPPPRRETQYF
TRBJ2-2 | TRBV30 | TRBD2 | . | TGTGCCTGTGGTACTAGCGGGGGGGTTGACACCGGGGAGCTGTTTTTT | CACGTSGGVDTGELFF
TRBJ1-2 | TRBV19 | . | . | TGTGCCAGTAGTCAAGAGCGGGTGGACTATGGCTACACCTTC | CASSQERVDYGYTF
TRBJ1-5 | TRBV5-6 | TRBD1 | . | TGTGCCAGCAGCTTGTCCGGGACAGGAATCTATCAGCCCCAGCATTTT | CASSLSGTGIYQPQHF
TRBJ2-3 | TRBV9 | . | . | TGTGCCAGCAGCACGCCCTGGCGTGGAGGGGATACGCAGTATTTT | CASSTPWRGGDTQYF
TRBJ2-5 | TRBV4-2 | TRBD1 | . | TGTGCCAGCAGCCAAGATGGGCTGGGACAGGGGGAAGAGACCCAGTACTTC | CASSQDGLGQGEETQYF
TRBJ2-7 | TRBV6-1 | TRBD1 | . | TGTGCCAGCAGTGTCAGGGGGAAGGACTACGAGCAGTACTTC | CASSVRGKDYEQYF
TRBJ1-2 | TRBV5-1 | . | . | TGCGCCAGCAGGGAAGCGGGGGCAGAAGGCTACACCTTC | CASREAGAEGYTF
TRBJ1-2 | TRBV7-2 | . | . | TGTGCCAGCAGCTTAGCTGGGGCAGATCCTTATGGCTACACCTTC | CASSLAGADPYGYTF
TRBJ2-7 | TRBV11-2 | TRBD1 | . | TGTGCCAGCAGCTTAGCGGGGACAGAGTACGAGCAGTACTTC | CASSLAGTEYEQYF